The 13 T cell receptor beta chains reported below all come from one sample, sequenced in a study of T cell responses to AZD1222 COVID-19 vaccine. This table comes from immunoSEQ multiplex PCR, and its TCRdb copy is limited to in-frame clones, with some not included. In the table there are 200,000 or so clones, 85% to 95% of which are singletons. Sequenced material: peripheral blood, taken on day 0 of AZD1222 vaccination. The receptor source for this set is an adult in good health.

V gene TRBV28 combines with J gene TRBJ2-1, with TRBD2 matching over 7 bases. The junction had 13 bases not matched to a gene; V was cut back by 5 bases and J by 6 bases. Germline loops: CDR1 MDHEN, CDR2 SYDVKM. The CDR3 loop spans 16 amino acids. The CDR3 loop is CASSTPGGRRGNEQFF. CDR3 DNA: TGTGCCAGCAGTACACCGGGGGGACGAAGAGGCAATGAGCAGTTCTTC.

CDR3 sequence reads: CASRPTRNTEAFF. The CDR3 nucleotides are TGTGCCAGCAGGCCAACAAGGAACACTGAAGCTTTCTTT. The chain is built from TRBV27 and TRBJ1-1; no clear D. The CDR3 length is 13 residues. V was trimmed by 6 bases and J by 1 base, leaving 9 bases between them. Germline V lookup: CDR1 MNHEY, CDR2 SMNVEV (reference sequence).

The chain has TRBV7-9 and TRBJ1-2; 9 nucleotides match TRBD1. The CDR3 is made up of 13 amino acids. V shed 4 bases, J shed 9 bases, and the junction held 6 bases outside the gene matches. From germline, CDR1 is SEHNR and CDR2 FQNEAQ (reference sequence). The CDR3 DNA is TGTGCCAGCAGCTATGGGACAGGGAGTAGCTACACCTTC. It translates to CASSYGTGSSYTF. The full variable domain, rest sourced from reference TRBV7-9 and TRBJ1-2, is DTGVSQNPRHKITKRGQNVTFRCDPISEHNRLYWYRQTLGQGPEFLTYFQNEAQLEKSRLLSDRFSAERPKGSFSTLEIQRTEQGDSAMYLCASSYGTGSSYTFGSGTRLTVV.

The chain joins TRBV7-9 to TRBJ1-1; no clear D gene. The CDR3 loop spans 19 amino acids. V lost 4 bases, J lost 4 bases, and 28 bases lay in between. Germline V gene lookup returns CDR1 SEHNR and CDR2 FQNEAQ (reference sequence). In DNA, the CDR3 is TGTGCCAGCAGCTACCCCCCCGTCGGTGTTGCGGGGATGGGCACTGAAGCTTTCTTT. Its protein is CASSYPPVGVAGMGTEAFF.

The chain employs TRBV5-4 and TRBJ1-2; D is ambiguous. With 7 bases removed from V and 7 bases from J, the gap between germline ends came to 29 bases. The germline CDR1 and CDR2 sequences are SGHNT and YYREEE (reference sequence). CDR3 size: 17 residues. CDR3 DNA sequence: TGTGCCAGCTATGAGAAAACCTCACAATTTCACCCGGGTGGCTACACCTTC. It is translated as CASYEKTSQFHPGGYTF.

The rearrangement joins TRBV27 to TRBJ1-1; D is ambiguous. The V gene lost 0 bases and the J gene lost 1 base, with 6 bases spanning the gap. This CDR3 is 14 amino acids long. Germline V gives CDR1 MNHEY, CDR2 SMNVEV (reference sequence). CDR3 region: CASSLSSWNTEAFF. The CDR3 DNA reads TGTGCCAGCAGTTTATCTTCCTGGAACACTGAAGCTTTCTTT.

This chain uses TRBV4-1 with TRBJ1-6; D not certain. Germline lookup yields CDR1 MGHRA and CDR2 YSYEKL. Trimming left V 1 base short and J 2 bases short, with 9 bases between. The CDR3 length is 16 residues. CDR3 residues: CASSQGGNTYNSPLHF. The DNA of the CDR3 is TGCGCCAGCAGCCAAGGAGGGAATACCTATAATTCACCCCTCCACTTT.

CDR3 nucleotides: TGTGCCAGCAGTGAATCCCGGGGAGATGGCTACACCTTC. Its translation is CASSESRGDGYTF. J is TRBJ1-2 and V is TRBV6-1; D uncertain. The germline V and J ends were trimmed by 2 bases and 6 bases, with 10 bases remaining between them. This CDR3 region has 13 residues. Per germline, CDR1 MNHNS and CDR2 SASEGT.

The gene calls are TRBV5-1 and TRBJ1-2; 7 bases match TRBD1. Looked up from germline, CDR1 is SGHRS and CDR2 is YFSETQ. There are 14 residues in the CDR3. V lost 4 bases and J lost 4; bases outside the gene matches: 7. The CDR3 region has the DNA TGCGCCAGCAGCCCCGAAGGGGGCGGCTATGGCTACACCTTC. Translation: CASSPEGGGYGYTF.

This sequence joins TRBV5-4 and TRBJ1-1; no clear D. The CDR3 is 12 residues long. CDR1 is SGHNT and CDR2 is YYREEE in the germline V gene (reference sequence). Trimming shortened V by 3 bases and J by 12 bases, and 15 bases separated the two germline ends. The CDR3 region has the DNA TGTGCCAGCAGCTCTATATGGGGTGAGACTTTCTTT. Translating it yields CASSSIWGETFF.

The chain combines TRBV7-8 with TRBJ2-5; possibly TRBD1 or TRBD2 for D (6 bases each). CDR1 and CDR2 from the germline V gene are SGHVS and FQNEAQ. CDR3 length equals 13 residues. Trimming pared 4 bases from V and 4 bases from J, leaving 10 bases between. CDR3 sequence reads: CASSSRGGETQYF. The CDR3 region has the DNA TGTGCCAGCAGCTCCAGGGGAGGAGAGACCCAGTACTTC.

The chain combines TRBV4-1 with TRBJ1-1; tentative D call: TRBD1 (6 bases). CDR3 size: 14 residues. Trimming left V 4 bases short and J 1 base short, with 10 bases between. The germline V gene encodes CDR1 MGHRA and CDR2 YSYEKL. The CDR3 loop reads CASSLGGGNTEAFF. The CDR3 nucleotides are TGCGCCAGCAGCCTAGGGGGGGGGAACACTGAAGCTTTCTTT.

The chain combines TRBV18 with TRBJ1-2, with 8 bases identical to TRBD1. The germline V gene encodes CDR1 KGHSH and CDR2 LQKENI. The CDR3 has 18 residues. The V gene end was trimmed by 3 bases and the J gene end by 4 bases; junction bases not matched to a gene: 16. CDR3 region: CASSPGVEARQGPYGYTF. As DNA, the CDR3 is TGTGCCAGCTCACCTGGGGTTGAAGCGAGACAGGGGCCCTATGGCTACACCTTC.